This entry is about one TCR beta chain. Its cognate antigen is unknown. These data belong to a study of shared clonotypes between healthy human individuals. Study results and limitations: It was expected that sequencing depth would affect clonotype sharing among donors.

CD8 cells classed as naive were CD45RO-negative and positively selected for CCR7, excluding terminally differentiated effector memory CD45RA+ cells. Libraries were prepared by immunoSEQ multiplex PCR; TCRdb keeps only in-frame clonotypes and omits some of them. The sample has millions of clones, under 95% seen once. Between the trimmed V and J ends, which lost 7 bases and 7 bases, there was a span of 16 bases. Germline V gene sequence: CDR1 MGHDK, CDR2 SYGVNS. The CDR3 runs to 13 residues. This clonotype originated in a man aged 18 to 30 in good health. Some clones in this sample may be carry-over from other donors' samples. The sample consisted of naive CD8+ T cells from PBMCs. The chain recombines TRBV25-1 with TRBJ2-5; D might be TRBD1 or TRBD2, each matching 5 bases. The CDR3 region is CASTVGGGGTQYF. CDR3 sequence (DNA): TGTGCCAGCACGGTTGGGGGTGGAGGGACCCAGTACTTC.